This T cell receptor (beta chain) is drawn from a study of shared clonotypes between healthy human individuals. The data were produced by immunoSEQ multiplex PCR, yet TCRdb's version contains in-frame clones alone and is incomplete. The repertoire has about 2.4 million clones, over 85% of them found once; the top ten carry around 0.15%. Study findings and constraints: About 5.2% was the fraction of naive CD4 clonotypes found shared across several donors. Genetic and exposure-history diversity was limited by the small donor number.

The germline gives CDR1 MNHNS, CDR2 SASEGT. The CDR3 consists of 16 residues. The junction had 5 bases not matched to a gene; V was cut back by 4 bases and J by 0 bases. Naive CD45RA+ and memory CD45RA-negative subsets were split from CD4+ cells. Regarding this clone: The antigen remains undetermined.

The sample taken for sequencing was naive CD4+ T cells sorted from blood. Subset given: CD45RA+ positively selected. This sequence joins TRBV6-1 and TRBJ2-3; the match to TRBD1 covers 9 bases. This clonotype was obtained from a man aged 18 to 30 in good health. The CDR3 reads CASSAWTGVSTDTQYF. CDR3 DNA sequence: TGTGCCAGCAGTGCCTGGACAGGGGTAAGCACAGATACGCAGTATTTT.